The 8 T cell receptor beta chains below all came from one sample that was sequenced in a study of T-cell reconstitution after alpha-beta-depleted transplantation in children. During its preparation, the TCRbeta library received unique molecular identifiers. Via MiXCR, TCRdb re-called the PCR reads, giving one row per CDR3 protein. The data contain roughly 200,000 distinct CDR3 sequences, around 7% of them singletons. Specimen: PBMCs from the stem cell graft donor, collected from the stem cell graft. Every receptor here comes from a human donor who donated a stem cell graft to a child with Wiskott-Aldrich syndrome.

The rearrangement links TRBV18 to TRBJ2-6; 7 positions agree with TRBD1. With V trimmed by 4 bases and J by 0 bases, 12 bases remained unmatched. Germline V lookup: CDR1 KGHSH, CDR2 LQKENI. This CDR3 is 19 amino acids long. The CDR3 spells CASSLSSGTVRSGANVLTF. Written as DNA, the CDR3 is TGTGCCAGCTCACTTAGCTCCGGGACAGTCCGCTCTGGGGCCAACGTCCTGACTTTC.

This clonotype was counted many times. The rearrangement joins TRBV9 to TRBJ2-7; 8 nucleotides agree with TRBD2. The CDR3 contains 14 residues. With V trimmed by 4 bases and J by 3 bases, 6 bases remained unmatched. Germline CDR1 SGDLS, CDR2 YYNGEE. The CDR3 sequence: CASSKSGSVYEQYF. The CDR3 DNA sequence: TGTGCCAGCAGCAAAAGCGGGAGTGTCTACGAGCAGTACTTC.

This clonotype has at least ten counts. The gene calls are TRBV12-3 or TRBV12-4 and TRBJ1-1; D might be TRBD1 (6 bases). This CDR3 spans 14 amino acids. Trimming took 2 bases from V and 4 from J, leaving 11 bases between them. The CDR3 is CASSLMGGFTEAFF. As DNA, the CDR3 is TGTGCCAGCAGTTTAATGGGGGGCTTCACTGAAGCTTTCTTT.

This clonotype was seen a few times. V gene TRBV5-1 combines with J gene TRBJ2-3, with unresolved D. The CDR3 is 15 amino acids. Germline V gene lookup returns CDR1 SGHRS and CDR2 YFSETQ. Trimming cost V 2 bases and J 0 bases, with 10 bases left between them. CDR3 bases: TGCGCCAGCAGCTTACTTTCCTCTAGCACAGATACGCAGTATTTT. Its translation is CASSLLSSSTDTQYF.

This clonotype appeared many times. The gene calls are TRBV25-1 and TRBJ2-2; 8 nucleotides align to TRBD2. V lost 8 bases, J lost 5 bases, and 1 base stayed unmatched. CDR3 length: 12 amino acids. In germline, CDR1 is MGHDK, CDR2 SYGVNS. Here the CDR3 reads CASQRETGELFF. In nucleotides, the CDR3 is TGTGCCAGCCAGCGGGAGACCGGGGAGCTGTTTTTT.

This clonotype was recorded many times. V is TRBV12-3 or TRBV12-4 and J is TRBJ2-1; D perhaps matches TRBD2 (6 bases). This CDR3 region has 15 residues. Between the trimmed V and J ends, which lost 5 bases and 5 bases, there was a span of 16 bases. The CDR3 region is CASSPRDWTNNEQFF. Written as DNA, the CDR3 is TGTGCCAGCAGTCCCCGGGACTGGACGAACAATGAGCAGTTCTTC.

This clonotype was seen many times. This sequence joins TRBV3-1 and TRBJ2-6; the D gene is possibly TRBD1 (6 bases). Trimming removed 4 bases from V and 2 bases from J, with 18 bases in between. From germline, CDR1 is LGHDT and CDR2 YNNKEL (reference sequence). The CDR3 consists of 18 residues. The CDR3 DNA reads as TGTGCCAGCAGCCGATTGACAGGCACCGAGGCTGGGGCCAACGTCCTGACTTTC. Translation: CASSRLTGTEAGANVLTF. Looking up the rest from reference TRBV3-1 and TRBJ2-6 gives the full variable domain: DTAVSQTPKYLVTQMGNDKSIKCEQNLGHDTMYWYKQDSKKFLKIMFSYNNKELIINETVPNRFSPKSPDKAHLNLHINSLELGDSAVYFCASSRLTGTEAGANVLTFGAGSRLTVL.

There are many counts of this clonotype. V and J are TRBV27 and TRBJ1-1, with D perhaps matching TRBD1 (5 bases). This CDR3 contains 15 residues. Trimming took 4 bases from V and 0 from J, leaving 12 bases between them. Germline CDR1 reads MNHEY; CDR2 reads SMNVEV (reference sequence). The CDR3: CASSYRDLMNTEAFF. DNA for the CDR3: TGTGCCAGCAGTTATAGGGACCTCATGAACACTGAAGCTTTCTTT.